This T cell receptor beta chain was observed in a study of OX40 agonist ivuxolimab in advanced cancers. Comments on this clone: The antigen remains unidentified.

Using immunoSEQ multiplex PCR, the repertoire was profiled, and TCRdb retains in-frame clones only, with some absent. In the table there are roughly 67,000 clones, almost 85% of which are singletons. The CDR3 is 17 residues long. From germline, CDR1 is SEHNR and CDR2 FQNEAQ (reference sequence). Trimming at V came to 5 bases and at J to 10 bases, leaving 18 bases not matched to a gene. Points from the study as a whole: CD4+ and CD8+ blood T cells expanded clonally by week 6 at 0.1 to 3.0 mg/kg.

Sequencing used CD4+ or CD8+ T cells sorted from blood, obtained in a trial of the OX40 agonist ivuxolimab. This clonotype originated in an adult with an advanced solid tumor such as melanoma, head and neck, liver or kidney cancer. This chain uses TRBV7-9 with TRBJ2-1; TRBD1 matches at 9 bases. The CDR3 spells CASSLGLRDRVSLEQFF. DNA of the CDR3: TGTGCCAGCAGCCTAGGCCTCCGGGACAGGGTGTCATTGGAGCAGTTCTTC.